The TCR beta chain under discussion was sequenced for a study of naive and memory T cell subsets. This clonotype was detected ten times or more. The beta constant-region primer was an equimolar mix of two oligonucleotides covering TRBC1 and TRBC2. A single record per CDR3 protein comes from TCRdb applying MiXCR to the UMI-ligation and nested PCR reads. The table lists around 160,000 distinct CDR3 sequences, over 15% of them singletons, with 0.14% to 0.15% in the top ten. The CDR3 sequence is 16 residues long. V was clipped by 3 bases and J by 3 bases, with 14 bases between them. Germline CDR1 and CDR2: SSHAT and FNYEAQ (reference sequence).

Sequenced sample: naive CD4+ T cells from blood. The TCR sequence derives from a human donor in good health. V and J are TRBV7-7 and TRBJ2-2, with no clear D. The CDR3 coding sequence is TGTGCCAGCAGCTTGGGCTTTGGGCTTTACACCGGGGAGCTGTTTTTT. Its protein product is CASSLGFGLYTGELFF.